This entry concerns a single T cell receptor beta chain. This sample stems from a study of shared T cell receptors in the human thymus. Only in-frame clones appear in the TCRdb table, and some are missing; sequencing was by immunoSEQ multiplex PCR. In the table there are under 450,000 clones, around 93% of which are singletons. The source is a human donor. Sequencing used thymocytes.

This CDR3 is CASSQATGWNTEAFF. Written as DNA, the CDR3 is TGCGCCAGCAGCCAAGCGACAGGGTGGAACACTGAAGCTTTCTTT. The rearrangement joins TRBV4-1 to TRBJ1-1; TRBD1 aligns across 7 bases. The germline V gene has CDR1 MGHRA and CDR2 YSYEKL. CDR3 size: 15 residues. The trim removed 1 base at V and 1 base at J, leaving 3 bases unmatched.